Below, one T cell receptor beta chain is given with its context. The Seattle patients joined while their infection was active and were tracked longitudinally afterward. Trimming took 5 bases from V and 7 from J; bases not matched to a gene: 4. The CDR3 covers 14 residues. CDR1 and CDR2 from the germline V gene are ENHRY and SYGVKD. The data belong to a study of blood T cell repertoires in COVID-19. Across the study: The United States, Italy and Spain supplied acute and convalescent COVID-19 samples.

Only in-frame clones appear in the TCRdb table, and some are missing; sequencing was by immunoSEQ multiplex PCR. The table shows 200,000 to 250,000 clones, with approximately 91% occurring only once. The rearrangement uses TRBV10-3 and TRBJ1-6; 8 bases map to TRBD1. This TCR was recovered from a man in his forties or fifties with COVID-19, enrolled during active disease. Sequencing input: peripheral blood. The CDR3 spells CAISPGTGNSPLHF. Written as DNA, the CDR3 is TGTGCCATCAGTCCCGGGACAGGCAATTCACCCCTCCACTTT.